The present T cell receptor (beta chain) was sequenced within a study of cytomegalovirus exposure and HLA in healthy donors. Losses at the gene ends were 5 bases for V and 1 base for J; bases not matched to a gene: 9. Germline loops: CDR1 SGHRS, CDR2 YFSETQ. The CDR3 is made up of 16 amino acids. Assay: immunoSEQ multiplex PCR; the TCRdb copy retains only in-frame clones and omits some. The table has about 64,000 clones, roughly 94% seen once. This TCR was sampled from a woman aged 18-29 years in good health and CMV-seropositive. The specimen sequenced was PBMCs. V and J are TRBV5-1 and TRBJ2-3, with 8 positions matching TRBD2. CDR3 sequence reads: CASRVGLEEGTDTQYF. Written as DNA, the CDR3 is TGCGCCAGCAGAGTGGGACTAGAAGAGGGCACAGATACGCAGTATTTT.